This TCR beta chain was captured in a study of siplizumab effects on memory and regulatory T cells. From germline, CDR1 is SNHLY and CDR2 FYNNEI. This CDR3 spans 11 amino acids. The V gene end was trimmed by 8 bases and the J gene end by 3 bases; junction bases not matched to a gene: 1. Only in-frame clones appear in the TCRdb table, and some are missing; sequencing was by immunoSEQ multiplex PCR. The profile shows roughly 68,000 clones, approximately 97% of them singletons. The sequence was collected from a human donor in good health. Sequencing was carried out using naive CD8+ T cells sorted from blood. The genes are TRBV2 and TRBJ2-7; 7 bases line up with TRBD1. CDR3 in amino acids: CASRDSYEQYF. The CDR3 DNA sequence: TGTGCCAGCCGGGACAGCTACGAGCAGTACTTC.